The present TCR beta chain was sequenced within a study of T cells in Graves' hyperthyroidism and ophthalmopathy. Trimming cost V 7 bases and J 0 bases, with 6 bases left between them. CDR1 is DFQATT and CDR2 is SNEGSKA in the germline V gene (reference sequence). This CDR3 has 12 residues. The investigators amplified TCR beta CDR3 regions from RNA transcripts. The HTBI set primed first-round TCR CDR3 RT-PCR. TCRdb re-derived calls from the multiplex PCR reads in MiXCR, one entry per CDR3 protein. The top ten hold 15% to 18% of the sample, which has fewer than 850,000 distinct CDR3 sequences, about 18% seen once. Whole-study findings and limits: Blood held most thyroid clonotypes expanded above 0.001 frequency.

Concerning this clonotype: Its antigen is currently unknown.

This chain joins TRBV20-1 and TRBJ1-4, with D perhaps matching TRBD1 (5 bases). This clonotype originated in a man between 45 and 60 years old with Graves' hyperthyroidism. Sequencing was performed on blood. The CDR3 nucleotides are TGCAGTGGGGGGACAACTAATGAAAAACTGTTTTTT. Protein product: CSGGTTNEKLFF.